This is a list of T cell receptor beta chains from one sample in a study of regulatory T cells in long-lasting Graves disease. TCRdb fed the multiplex PCR reads into MiXCR, producing one record per CDR3 protein. The sample has roughly 380,000 distinct CDR3 sequences, 16% seen once. This same sample was also taken into another study, of T cells in Graves' hyperthyroidism and ophthalmopathy.

This specimen was peripheral blood mononuclear cells (PBMCs), taken at new diagnosis, from a patient treated with antithyroid drugs. These receptors all stem from a man aged 35 to 55 with Graves disease. Each CDR3 is given with its conserved first and last residue.

J | V | CDR3
TRBJ1-5 | TRBV6-1 | CASRAGQRASQPQHF
TRBJ1-1 | TRBV28 | CASSLTDSEAFF
TRBJ2-5 | TRBV6-5 | CASSYSGTSGGQETQYF
TRBJ2-5 | TRBV7-8 | CASSPGLAGGLSVTQYF
TRBJ2-1 | TRBV28 | CASSSRLLGLLENEQFF
TRBJ1-1 | TRBV5-1 | CASSFAMNTEAFF
TRBJ2-3 | TRBV29-1 | CSVGWGPSTDTQYF
TRBJ1-2 | TRBV12-3/TRBV12-4 | CASSPRTRGDYGYTF
TRBJ2-5 | TRBV6-1 | CASSEAWGEGETQYF
TRBJ1-3 | TRBV28 | CASRQGRAGNTIYF
TRBJ2-5 | TRBV7-3 | CASSSGLAGGETQYF
TRBJ1-4 | TRBV15 | CATSRDQYPTNEKLFF
TRBJ1-2 | TRBV30 | CAWSGGGGYTF
TRBJ2-1 | TRBV20-1 | CSARLGGAYNEQFF
TRBJ1-1 | TRBV4-2 | CASSQDRGLNTEAFF
TRBJ2-3 | TRBV9 | CASTPGGGLSADTQYF
TRBJ2-1 | TRBV5-1 | CASSLWRGSSYNEQFF
TRBJ2-4 | TRBV4-1 | CASSQDWSSGGIAKNIQYF
TRBJ2-3 | TRBV5-1 | CASSTLPDVFDGTDTQYF
TRBJ2-3 | TRBV20-1 | CSAQLGPEHTQYF
TRBJ1-6 | TRBV4-3 | CASSQETVGGSPLHF
TRBJ2-7 | TRBV5-1 | CASSLRGTGDEQYF
TRBJ1-1 | TRBV20-1 | CSARDSVGAGTEAFF
TRBJ1-5 | TRBV20-1 | CSARDVIFNSNQPQHF
TRBJ2-2 | TRBV5-1 | CASSMGQGAPTGELFF
TRBJ1-2 | TRBV7-9 | CASSSPDRRFNYGYTF
TRBJ2-7 | TRBV7-9 | CASSSEPHEQYF
TRBJ1-5 | TRBV2 | CASSEWGGNQPQHF
TRBJ2-5 | TRBV2 | CASSGLAGGVTKTQYF
TRBJ2-2 | TRBV27 | CASSLNGHTLPGELFF
TRBJ2-1 | TRBV24-1 | CATRLSGLASDEQFF
TRBJ1-2 | TRBV29-1 | CSVAGQRNYGYTF
TRBJ2-1 | TRBV28 | CASSQRSEQFF
TRBJ1-3 | TRBV14 | CASSPLRGPGNTIYF
TRBJ2-2 | TRBV28 | CASSLYPVSTGELFF
TRBJ2-1 | TRBV3-1 | CASSPDRATGNEQFF
TRBJ1-1 | TRBV3-1 | CASSQDGRGWTEAFF
TRBJ2-2 | TRBV18 | CASSPTSQNTGELFF